This TCR beta chain was identified in a study of cytomegalovirus exposure and HLA in healthy donors. Separation from the 666-subject first cohort characterized the roughly 120-subject validation cohort, to which the donors belonged. Findings and caveats of the study: Later, an analysis found that TCR clusters from the first cohort tended to co-occur in the roughly 120 validation repertoires. A few chains tied to CMV proved CMV antigen-specific in vitro. Reported performance of the classifier showed diagnosis of cytomegalovirus status with high specificity and sensitivity.

Turning to this clone: Its specificity is not known.

Profiled with immunoSEQ multiplex PCR; TCRdb holds only in-frame clones, not every one. The profile shows some 170,000 clones, about 90% of them singletons. Germline V CDR1 and CDR2: LNHDA, SQIVND (reference sequence). The length of the CDR3 is 15 residues. Germline trimming cut 6 bases from V and 7 bases from J; bases unmatched to any gene: 7. Input material: PBMCs. This TCR came from a man aged 18 to 30 in good health and CMV-seropositive. The J gene is TRBJ2-4, the V gene TRBV19; 12 bases are shared with TRBD2. CDR3 protein: CASSKLAGGYNIQYF. The CDR3 nucleotides are TGTGCCAGTAGCAAACTAGCGGGAGGATATAACATTCAGTACTTC.